This TCR beta chain is drawn from a study of cytomegalovirus exposure and HLA in healthy donors. Study-wide results and caveats: In vitro confirmation showed three CMV-associated chains to be CMV antigen specific. On later analysis, the bulk of CMV-associated TCR beta chains appeared to be HLA-restricted. In a later analysis, TCR association rates varied by HLA locus: DRB1 most, HLA-C fewest.

Each donor was healthy, and each was a bone marrow donor. It was with 60 Vbeta and 13 Jbeta primers that the PCR ran. Method: immunoSEQ multiplex PCR; TCRdb's copy keeps in-frame clones and lacks some. The profile covers some 180,000 clones, with roughly three quarters appearing a single time and over 2% taken by the ten largest. In the case of this clone: The antigen is not known.

Sequencing was carried out using PBMCs. This TCR came from a young woman in good health and CMV-seropositive.

CDR3 residues: CASSLQRGVPGELFF. CDR3 nucleotides: TGCGCCAGCAGCTTGCAGCGGGGAGTCCCCGGGGAGCTGTTTTTT. The rearrangement links TRBV5-1 to TRBJ2-2; 7 bases map to TRBD2. The V segment lost 1 base and the J segment 6 bases; nucleotides outside the gene matches: 6. This CDR3 has 15 residues. Germline values: CDR1 SGHRS, CDR2 YFSETQ.